This is a list of T cell receptor beta chains from one sample in a study of CD8 T cells in ankylosing spondylitis. TCRdb reprocessed the 5' RACE reads via MiXCR and lists one record per CDR3 protein. The sample comprises around 300,000 distinct CDR3 sequences, about 20% of which are singletons, and 3.5% rests with the top ten. Sequenced sample: blood, either unsorted or a sorted T cell fraction (not recorded which). These receptors were collected from a female donor with ankylosing spondylitis or in good health (not recorded which). Each CDR3 is given with its conserved first and last residue. D genes are given only for firm matches. The size of a clone is reported for some rows only, either as once, few or many, or as a class for expanded clones.

J gene	V gene	D gene	clone size	CDR3 DNA	CDR3 protein
TRBJ1-1	TRBV6-5	NA	NA	TGTGCCAGCAGTTACCCACGGGACGGCTATCACAACACTGAAGCTTTCTTT	CASSYPRDGYHNTEAFF
TRBJ2-1	TRBV5-1	TRBD2	few	TGCGCCAGCAGCCCCGGGACTAAGTACAATGAGCAGTTCTTC	CASSPGTKYNEQFF
TRBJ1-6	TRBV14	NA	NA	TGTGCCAGCAGCCTTGGCAGCGGTGTTAATTCACCCCTCCACTTT	CASSLGSGVNSPLHF
TRBJ2-7	TRBV29-1	NA	many	TGCAGCGTTGGTCCGGGGGGCAAGAGCTCCTACGAGCAGTACTTC	CSVGPGGKSSYEQYF
TRBJ1-2	TRBV24-1	NA	few	TGTGCCACCAGTGAGCCCGGCCATGGCTACACCTTC	CATSEPGHGYTF
TRBJ2-7	TRBV7-6	NA	NA	TGTGCCAGCAGCTTAACTGGGCGGATCTACGAGCAGTACTTC	CASSLTGRIYEQYF
TRBJ1-4	TRBV11-2	NA	few	TGTGCCAGCAGCTCGAGGGGGGCGGAGGGTGAAAAACTGTTTTTT	CASSSRGAEGEKLFF
TRBJ2-3	TRBV4-3	NA	NA	TGCGCCAGCAGCCAAGCTGCAGGGTCCCAATCCCGCACAGATACGCAGTATTTT	CASSQAAGSQSRTDTQYF
TRBJ2-7	TRBV12-3/TRBV12-4	NA	few	TGTGCCAGCAGCCCGCGTGACACCTACGAGCAGTACTTC	CASSPRDTYEQYF
TRBJ2-1	TRBV7-2	TRBD1	NA	TGTGCCAGCAGCTCCCGGGACAGCTGCAATGAGCAGTTCTTC	CASSSRDSCNEQFF
TRBJ2-3	TRBV7-2	NA	few	TGTGCCAGCAGCTTAGACAGGCCGCACGTTCCAGATACGCAGTATTTT	CASSLDRPHVPDTQYF
TRBJ2-3	TRBV19	NA	few	TGTGCCAGTAGTCCTTCAGGGACTCCCACAGATACGCAGTATTTT	CASSPSGTPTDTQYF
TRBJ1-2	TRBV20-1	NA	NA	TGCAGTGCTAGAGATCATCCCTATGGCTACACCTTC	CSARDHPYGYTF
TRBJ2-5	TRBV9	TRBD1	NA	TGTGCCAGCAGCGGAGGGACAGGACCTTCCGAGACCCAGTACTTC	CASSGGTGPSETQYF
TRBJ2-7	TRBV18	NA	NA	TGTGCCAGCTCCCTACAGGTATCCTACGAGCAGTACTTC	CASSLQVSYEQYF
TRBJ1-3	TRBV20-1	NA	NA	TGCAGTGCTAGATACCGCGACTCTGGAAACACCATATATTTT	CSARYRDSGNTIYF
TRBJ1-1	TRBV12-3/TRBV12-4	NA	NA	TGTGCCAGCACCTTACATGGTGGGAACACTGAAGCTTTCTTT	CASTLHGGNTEAFF
TRBJ1-2	TRBV7-3	TRBD1	NA	TGTGCCAGCAGCCCGATGTCGGGACAGAACTATGGCTACACCTTC	CASSPMSGQNYGYTF
TRBJ1-5	TRBV18	NA	few	TGTGCCAGCTCACTCCTGGAGAATCAGCCCCAGCATTTT	CASSLLENQPQHF
TRBJ2-7	TRBV4-3	NA	NA	TGCGCCAGCAGCCAAGGCTATGGCTACGAGCAGTACTTC	CASSQGYGYEQYF
TRBJ1-6	TRBV7-2	NA	many	TGTGCCAGCAGCTCCCAACGGGCCAGAGATAATTCACCCCTCCACTTT	CASSSQRARDNSPLHF
TRBJ2-1	TRBV6-2/TRBV6-3	NA	NA	TGTGCCAGCAGCGGGACGGCGGTGCCCAATGAGCAGTTCTTC	CASSGTAVPNEQFF
TRBJ2-7	TRBV12-3/TRBV12-4	NA	many	TGTGCCAGCAGTTTTAGCCTTAGCTCCTACGAGCAGTACTTC	CASSFSLSSYEQYF
TRBJ1-1	TRBV4-2	NA	many	TGTGCCAGCAGCCCCGACCGAGGGACTAACACTGAAGCTTTCTTT	CASSPDRGTNTEAFF
TRBJ1-1	TRBV20-1	NA	NA	TGCAGTGGGGCGGGGTACACTGAAGCTTTCTTT	CSGAGYTEAFF
TRBJ2-4	TRBV29-1	TRBD2	NA	TGCAGCGTTGGGGGGGGGGAAAACATTCAGTACTTC	CSVGGGENIQYF
TRBJ1-2	TRBV9	TRBD1	NA	TGTGCCAGCAGCCCGACAGGGCATTTGGATGGCTACACCTTC	CASSPTGHLDGYTF
TRBJ2-1	TRBV29-1	TRBD2	NA	TGCAGCGTTGAGGACCGACGGAGGGCTAGCGGGGGCAATGAGCAGTTCTTC	CSVEDRRRASGGNEQFF
TRBJ2-7	TRBV6-1	NA	few	TGTGCCAGCAGCTTTAGGAGGAACGGCTACGAGCAGTACTTC	CASSFRRNGYEQYF
TRBJ1-6	TRBV7-2	NA	NA	TGTGCCAGCAGCTCGGGGGGGTTCCATAATTCACCCCTCCACTTT	CASSSGGFHNSPLHF
TRBJ2-1	TRBV10-3	TRBD2	few	TGTGCCATCAGTGAACTAGCGGGTAGAGACGAGGAGCAGTTCTTC	CAISELAGRDEEQFF
TRBJ2-5	TRBV4-2	NA	few	TGTGCCAGCAGCCAAGATCCCCGGCCCGGGGAGACCCAGTACTTC	CASSQDPRPGETQYF
TRBJ2-5	TRBV20-1	NA	few	TGCAGTGCCCCCGGGACTTCGAAAGAGACCCAGTACTTC	CSAPGTSKETQYF
TRBJ2-2	TRBV7-2	NA	few	TGTGCCAGCAGCCCCTTTAGAGGCGGGGAGCTGTTTTTT	CASSPFRGGELFF
TRBJ2-1	TRBV7-9	NA	few	TGTGCCAGCAGCTTCAAGGGAGGGGGTAATGAGCAGTTCTTC	CASSFKGGGNEQFF
TRBJ2-1	TRBV11-2	NA	once	TGTGCCAGCAGCTTGACCGGGACTTGGGGTTCAGGTGAGCAGTTCTTC	CASSLTGTWGSGEQFF
TRBJ2-1	TRBV20-1	TRBD2	NA	TGCAGTGCTAGAGATCGGGGCGGGGGCTACAATGAGCAGTTCTTC	CSARDRGGGYNEQFF
TRBJ2-5	TRBV12-3/TRBV12-4	TRBD1	many	TGTGCCAGCACCCTAGGGGGCTCAGGGACCCAGTACTTC	CASTLGGSGTQYF
TRBJ2-3	TRBV6-1	TRBD1	few	TGTGCCAGCAGTCCCGGGACAGGGGAGTTGAGCGGGACCACAGATACGCAGTATTTT	CASSPGTGELSGTTDTQYF
TRBJ1-5	TRBV20-1	NA	NA	TGCAGTGCTATCTACCGCTCGGACCAGCCCCAGCATTTT	CSAIYRSDQPQHF
TRBJ2-2	TRBV2	NA	few	TGTGCCAGCAGCCTAGCGCCCCGGGGAACCGGGGAGCTGTTTTTT	CASSLAPRGTGELFF
TRBJ2-4	TRBV3-1	NA	NA	TGTGCCAGCAGCCGCCAATTTAGCGGATTAGCCAAAAACATTCAGTACTTC	CASSRQFSGLAKNIQYF
TRBJ2-3	TRBV4-2	NA	NA	TGTGCCAGCAGCCAAGATTACTATTCGCCCAGCACAGATACGCAGTATTTT	CASSQDYYSPSTDTQYF
TRBJ2-1	TRBV7-2	NA	NA	TGTGCCAGCAGCTTACCGGCTACTAGCCGTCACAATGAGCAGTTCTTC	CASSLPATSRHNEQFF
TRBJ2-2	TRBV10-3	NA	many	TGTGCCATCAGTTGGGCCGACACCGGGGAGCTGTTTTTT	CAISWADTGELFF
TRBJ2-1	TRBV20-1	TRBD2	many	TGCAGTGCTAGCCATAGCGGGAGGGCCCATGAGCAGTTCTTC	CSASHSGRAHEQFF
TRBJ1-3	TRBV4-3	NA	NA	TGCGCCAGCAGCCAAGAGTATAGGACACCCTCTGGAAACACCATATATTTT	CASSQEYRTPSGNTIYF
TRBJ2-1	TRBV20-1	NA	many	TGCAGTGTTGCTTCAGGGGTCTCCTACAATGAGCAGTTCTTC	CSVASGVSYNEQFF
TRBJ2-2	TRBV5-1	TRBD2	few	TGCGCCAGCAGCCAGCGGGAGATGGGCGGGGAGCTGTTTTTT	CASSQREMGGELFF
TRBJ2-7	TRBV6-5	TRBD1	few	TGTGCCAGCAGTTACGGGACAGAGATACTCTACGAGCAGTACTTC	CASSYGTEILYEQYF
TRBJ2-1	TRBV2	TRBD2	NA	TGTGCCAGCAAAGCGGGAGTTTACAATGAGCAGTTCTTC	CASKAGVYNEQFF
TRBJ1-2	TRBV19	NA	NA	TGTGCCAGTAGAACCGGGACGGGTGTGGCGGGGTACTATGGCTACACCTTC	CASRTGTGVAGYYGYTF
TRBJ2-1	TRBV7-2	NA	NA	TGTGCCAGCAGCCCGGGAGTCCTCATGGGGAATGAGCAGTTCTTC	CASSPGVLMGNEQFF
TRBJ2-1	TRBV6-1	NA	NA	TGTGCCAGCAGTGAAGCGGTACGAAATGAGCAGTTCTTC	CASSEAVRNEQFF
TRBJ1-2	TRBV19	NA	NA	TGTGCCAGTAGGCGACAGGCGAACGGCTATGGCTACACCTTC	CASRRQANGYGYTF
TRBJ2-3	TRBV7-3	NA	few	TGTGCCAGCAGCTTGGCGGCAGTTCGCACAGATACGCAGTATTTT	CASSLAAVRTDTQYF
TRBJ2-3	TRBV3-1	NA	few	TGTGCCAGCAGCCAAATCAGGGGAGATACGCAGTATTTT	CASSQIRGDTQYF
TRBJ2-3	TRBV5-1	NA	NA	TGCGCCAGCAGCTTCACTAGCTGGTCAGATACGCAGTATTTT	CASSFTSWSDTQYF
TRBJ2-3	TRBV6-5	NA	few	TGTGCCAGCAGTTGGGCAGGGCGTGGTGAGACAGATACGCAGTATTTT	CASSWAGRGETDTQYF